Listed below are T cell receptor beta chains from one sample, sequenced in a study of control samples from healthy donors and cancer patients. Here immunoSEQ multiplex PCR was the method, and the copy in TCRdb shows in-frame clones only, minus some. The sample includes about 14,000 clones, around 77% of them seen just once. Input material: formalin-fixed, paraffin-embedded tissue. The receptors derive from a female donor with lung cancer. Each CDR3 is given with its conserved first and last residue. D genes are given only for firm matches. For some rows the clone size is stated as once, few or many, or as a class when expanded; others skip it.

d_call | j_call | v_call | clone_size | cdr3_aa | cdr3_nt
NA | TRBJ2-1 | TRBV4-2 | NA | CASSPGQGPYNEQFF | TGTGCCAGCAGCCCCGGACAAGGACCATACAATGAGCAGTTCTTC
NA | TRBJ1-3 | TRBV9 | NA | CASSVEVGRGNTIYF | TGTGCCAGCAGCGTAGAGGTAGGGAGAGGAAACACCATATATTTT
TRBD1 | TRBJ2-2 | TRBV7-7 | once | CASSPGQATGELFF | TGTGCTAGCAGCCCGGGACAGGCCACCGGGGAGCTGTTTTTT
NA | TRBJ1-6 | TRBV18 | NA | CASSPGQSPRSPLHF | TGTGCCAGCTCACCCGGACAGTCGCCCCGTTCACCCCTCCACTTT
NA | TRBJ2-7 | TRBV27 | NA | CASSLARAIAYEQYF | TGTGCCAGCAGTTTAGCAAGGGCAATCGCCTACGAGCAGTACTTC
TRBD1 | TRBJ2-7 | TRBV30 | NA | CAWSSGGSIYEQYF | TGTGCCTGGAGTTCAGGGGGCAGCATATACGAGCAGTACTTC
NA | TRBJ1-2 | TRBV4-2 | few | CASSHPIASGTYGYTF | TGTGCCAGCAGCCATCCCATAGCGTCTGGGACCTATGGCTACACCTTC
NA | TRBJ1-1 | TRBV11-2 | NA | CASSPLSRDTEAFF | TGTGCCAGCAGCCCTCTCTCGAGGGACACTGAAGCTTTCTTT
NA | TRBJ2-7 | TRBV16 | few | CASSQSSYEQYF | TGTGCCAGCAGCCAATCGAGCTACGAGCAGTACTTC
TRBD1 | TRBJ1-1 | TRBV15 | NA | CATSRFNRGANTEAFF | TGTGCCACCAGCAGATTTAACAGGGGTGCGAACACTGAAGCTTTCTTT
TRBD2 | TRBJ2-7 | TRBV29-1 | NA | CSAGGDQLGEQYF | TGCAGCGCCGGGGGGGACCAGCTCGGCGAGCAGTACTTC
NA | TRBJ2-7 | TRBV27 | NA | CASSFLSGNSYEQYF | TGTGCCAGCAGTTTCCTCTCCGGGAACTCCTACGAGCAGTACTTC
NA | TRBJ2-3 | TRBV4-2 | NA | CASSPWAPGTDTQYF | TGTGCCAGCAGCCCCTGGGCTCCTGGCACAGATACGCAGTATTTT
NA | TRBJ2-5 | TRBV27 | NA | CASKPGGQETQYF | TGTGCCAGCAAGCCAGGTGGGCAAGAGACCCAGTACTTC
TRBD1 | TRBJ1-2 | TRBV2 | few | CASSEQGALGYTF | TGTGCCAGCAGTGAACAGGGGGCGTTAGGCTACACCTTC